What follows are 6 T cell receptor beta chains derived from one specimen sequenced in a study of PD-1 blockade in classical Hodgkin lymphoma. Using immunoSEQ multiplex PCR, the repertoire was profiled, and TCRdb retains in-frame clones only, with some absent. The sample lists 110,000 or so clones; more than 70% were seen once. Time point described: cycle 4 day 1 (C4D1), after less than seven weeks of nivolumab. There was relapse after autologous stem cell transplantation in every patient, and there was variation in brentuximab vedotin exposure. Source: peripheral blood mononuclear cells (PBMCs), taken before the fourth cycle of nivolumab. The origin of the receptors is a human donor with classical Hodgkin lymphoma.

V and J are TRBV29-1 and TRBJ2-5, with D unclear. In germline, CDR1 is SQVTM, CDR2 ANQGSEA. The CDR3 spans 10 residues. CDR3 DNA: TGCACCGTGTACCAAGAGACCCAGTACTTC. Its protein is CTVYQETQYF.

The sample holds one count of this clone. This chain joins TRBV7-2 and TRBJ2-3; D gene ambiguous. The germline CDR1 and CDR2 sequences are SGHTA and FQGNSA. The CDR3 runs 16 residues. V lost 1 base, J lost 0 bases, and 11 bases lay in between. CDR3 nucleotides: TGTGCCAGCAGCTTAGGGCACCTTACTAGCACAGATACGCAGTATTTT. The encoded protein is CASSLGHLTSTDTQYF.

V and J are TRBV7-9 and TRBJ1-1; D may be TRBD1 (6 bases). CDR3 length equals 15 residues. V lost 3 bases to trimming and J lost 2 bases, with 13 bases between them. The germline V gene encodes CDR1 SEHNR and CDR2 FQNEAQ (reference sequence). CDR3 bases: TGTGCCAGCAGCTTCGATCTAGGGGGAAACACTGAAGCTTTCTTT. It encodes CASSFDLGGNTEAFF. Together with reference TRBV7-9 and TRBJ1-1, the CDR3 gives the full variable domain: DTGVSQNPRHKITKRGQNVTFRCDPISEHNRLYWYRQTLGQGPEFLTYFQNEAQLEKSRLLSDRFSAERPKGSFSTLEIQRTEQGDSAMYLCASSFDLGGNTEAFFGQGTRLTVV.

V usage is TRBV11-3 and J usage is TRBJ2-3; no clear D. The CDR3 covers 13 residues. Trimming took off 0 bases at V and 1 base at J, with 2 bases between the two ends. In germline, CDR1 is SGHNT, CDR2 YENEEA. DNA for the CDR3: TGTGCCAGCAGCTTAGATGGCACAGATACGCAGTATTTT. Encoded protein: CASSLDGTDTQYF.

This sequence joins TRBV10-2 and TRBJ2-3; weak D call: TRBD1 (6 bases). The CDR3 covers 15 residues. The V end was cut by 6 bases, the J end by 2 bases, with 15 bases between. The germline gives CDR1 WSHSY, CDR2 SAAADI. CDR3 residues: CASSETGAFTDTQYF. The CDR3 DNA reads as TGCGCCAGCAGCGAGACAGGAGCCTTCACAGATACGCAGTATTTT.

The chain employs TRBV6-4 and TRBJ1-4; tentative D call: TRBD1 (6 bases). Germline assignment: CDR1 MRHNA and CDR2 SNTAGT. This CDR3 is built from 15 residues. V lost 0 bases and J lost 3, with 8 bases in between. The CDR3 DNA sequence: TGTGCCAGCAGTGACTCCGGGGGCTCTAATGAAAAACTGTTTTTT. It codes for CASSDSGGSNEKLFF.